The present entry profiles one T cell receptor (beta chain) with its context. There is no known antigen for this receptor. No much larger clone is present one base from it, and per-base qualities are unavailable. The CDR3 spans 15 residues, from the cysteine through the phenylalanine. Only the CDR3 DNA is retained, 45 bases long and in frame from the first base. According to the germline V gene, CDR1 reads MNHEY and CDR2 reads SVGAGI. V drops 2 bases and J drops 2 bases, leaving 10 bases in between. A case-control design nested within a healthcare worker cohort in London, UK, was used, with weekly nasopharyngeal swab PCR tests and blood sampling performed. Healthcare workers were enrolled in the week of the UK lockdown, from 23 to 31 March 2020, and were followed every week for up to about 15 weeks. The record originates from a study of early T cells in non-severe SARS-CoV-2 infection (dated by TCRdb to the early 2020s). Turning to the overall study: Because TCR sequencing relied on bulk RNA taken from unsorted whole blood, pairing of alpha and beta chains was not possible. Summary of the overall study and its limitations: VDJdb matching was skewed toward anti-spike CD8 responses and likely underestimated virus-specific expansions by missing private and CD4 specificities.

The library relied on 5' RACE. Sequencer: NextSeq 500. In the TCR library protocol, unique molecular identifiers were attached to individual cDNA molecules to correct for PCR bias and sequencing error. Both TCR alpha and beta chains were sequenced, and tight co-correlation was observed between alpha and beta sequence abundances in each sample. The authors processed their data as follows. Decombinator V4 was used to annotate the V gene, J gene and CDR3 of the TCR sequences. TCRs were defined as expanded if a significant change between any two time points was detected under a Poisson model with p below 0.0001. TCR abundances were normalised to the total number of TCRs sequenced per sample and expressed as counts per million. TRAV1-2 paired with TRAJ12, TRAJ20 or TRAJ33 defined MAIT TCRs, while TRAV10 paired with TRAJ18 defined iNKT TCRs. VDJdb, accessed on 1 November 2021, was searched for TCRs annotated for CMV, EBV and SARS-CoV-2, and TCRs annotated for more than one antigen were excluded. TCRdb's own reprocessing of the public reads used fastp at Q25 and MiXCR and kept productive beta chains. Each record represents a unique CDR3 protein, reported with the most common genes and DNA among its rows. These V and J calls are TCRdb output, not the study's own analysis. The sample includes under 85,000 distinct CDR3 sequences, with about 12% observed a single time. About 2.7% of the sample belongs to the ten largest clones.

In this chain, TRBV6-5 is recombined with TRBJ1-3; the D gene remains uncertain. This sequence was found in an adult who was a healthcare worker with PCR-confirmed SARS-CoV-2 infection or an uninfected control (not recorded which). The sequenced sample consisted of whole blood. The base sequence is TGTGCCAGCAGTTACGCGGCACGGACTGGAAACACCATATATTTT. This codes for CASSYAARTGNTIYF.